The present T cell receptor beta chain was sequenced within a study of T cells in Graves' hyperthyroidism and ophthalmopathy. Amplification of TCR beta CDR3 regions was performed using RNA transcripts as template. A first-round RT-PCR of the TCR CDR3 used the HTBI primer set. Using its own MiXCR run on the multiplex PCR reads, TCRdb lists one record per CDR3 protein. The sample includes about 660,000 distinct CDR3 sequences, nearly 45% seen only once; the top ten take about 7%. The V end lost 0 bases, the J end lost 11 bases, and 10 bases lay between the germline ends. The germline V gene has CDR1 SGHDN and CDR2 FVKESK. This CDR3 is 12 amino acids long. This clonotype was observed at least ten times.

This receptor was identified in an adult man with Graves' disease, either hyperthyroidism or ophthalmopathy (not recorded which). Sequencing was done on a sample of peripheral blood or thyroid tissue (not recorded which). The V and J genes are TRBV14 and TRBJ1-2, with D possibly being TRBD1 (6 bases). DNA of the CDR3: TGTGCCAGCAGCCAAGATCGGCAGGGGTACACCTTC. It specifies CASSQDRQGYTF. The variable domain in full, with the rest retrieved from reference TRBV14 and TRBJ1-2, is EAGVTQFPSHSVIEKGQTVTLRCDPISGHDNLYWYRRVMGKEIKFLLHFVKESKQDESGMPNNRFLAERTGGTYSTLKVQPAELEDSGVYFCASSQDRQGYTFGSGTRLTVV.